These 3 T cell receptor beta chains came from one sample sequenced in a study of regulatory T cells in long-lasting Graves disease. Time point given: newly diagnosed GD, antithyroid drugs for less than 3 months. There was RNA extracted from PBMCs, and the TCR library was made from it. According to the study, TCR beta libraries were built with iRepertoire HTBI primers and CDR3-region Arm-PCR. TCRdb re-called the multiplex PCR reads with MiXCR, one entry per CDR3 protein. The sample holds hundreds of thousands of distinct CDR3 sequences, 16% seen once. The same data also contributed to another study, on T cells in Graves' hyperthyroidism and ophthalmopathy.

Sequencing used peripheral blood mononuclear cells (PBMCs), obtained at new diagnosis, from a patient treated with antithyroid drugs. The origin of the receptors is a woman aged 25-40 years with Graves disease.

This clonotype occurred many times. The gene calls are TRBV7-2 and TRBJ1-1; D remains unclear. This CDR3 comprises 15 residues. The germline V gene encodes CDR1 SGHTA and CDR2 FQGNSA. V dropped 4 bases and J dropped 0 bases, with 12 bases sitting between them. As DNA, the CDR3 is TGTGCCAGCAGCTCATCAACTCTGGTGAACACTGAAGCTTTCTTT. Its protein product is CASSSSTLVNTEAFF.

CDR3 bases: TGTGCCTGCGGGGTAGGGAACAGCTCTGGGGCCAACGTCCTGACTTTC. This translates into CACGVGNSSGANVLTF. The V call is TRBV30, the J call TRBJ2-6, with D possibly TRBD2 on 5 matching bases. Trimming took off 6 bases at V and 0 bases at J, with 15 bases between the two ends. The CDR3 spans 16 residues. Per germline, CDR1 GTSNPN and CDR2 SVGIG (reference sequence).

This clonotype was detected only a few times. The V and J genes are TRBV6-4 and TRBJ2-7; TRBD2 agrees at 8 bases. Germline CDR1 is MRHNA and CDR2 is SNTAGT. Germline trimming cut 6 bases from V and 1 base from J; bases unmatched to any gene: 11. The CDR3 is made up of 16 amino acids. The CDR3 bases are TGTGCCAGCAGCCCTACAAGGACTAGCTCTTCCTACGAGCAGTACTTC. Translating it yields CASSPTRTSSSYEQYF.